The next 7 T cell receptor beta chains were all read from a single sample in a study of CD8 T cells in Susac syndrome. It was with random hexamers that 0.5 to 1 ug RNA was reverse transcribed. TCRdb independently ran MiXCR on the immunoSEQ multiplex PCR reads; one entry per CDR3 protein. The table lists about 170,000 distinct CDR3 sequences, around 93% of them singletons. Sequencing was done on a sample of CD4+ T cells from PBMCs. Every receptor here comes from a human donor with multiple sclerosis.

The V call is TRBV25-1, the J call TRBJ2-2, with TRBD1 matching 7 bases. The CDR3 runs to 14 residues. V lost 6 bases and J lost 4; bases outside the gene matches: 5. Germline assignment: CDR1 MGHDK and CDR2 SYGVNS. The CDR3 loop reads CASRGTVPTGELFF. The CDR3 DNA reads as TGTGCCAGCAGGGGGACAGTTCCCACCGGGGAGCTGTTTTTT.

The chain links TRBV18 to TRBJ2-1; 7 bases map to TRBD2. Germline CDR1 KGHSH, CDR2 LQKENI. After removal of 2 bases from V and 8 bases from J, the junction contained 3 bases not matched to a gene. This CDR3 spans 13 amino acids. In nucleotides, the CDR3 is TGTGCCAGCTCACCAGGGGGGGTTGATGAGCAGTTCTTC. Its translation: CASSPGGVDEQFF. The full variable domain, in which reference TRBV18 and TRBJ2-1 provide the parts outside the CDR3, is NAGVMQNPRHLVRRRGQEARLRCSPMKGHSHVYWYRQLPEEGLKFMVYLQKENIIDESGMPKERFSAEFPKEGPSILRIQQVVRGDSAAYFCASSPGGVDEQFFGPGTRLTVL.

The chain employs TRBV7-9 and TRBJ2-7; TRBD1 is a possible D gene (6 bases). Trimming removed 2 bases from V and 9 bases from J, with 14 bases in between. This CDR3 comprises 13 residues. Germline CDR1 reads SEHNR; CDR2 reads FQNEAQ (reference sequence). The CDR3 sequence is CASSLTTQGTQYF. CDR3 DNA: TGTGCCAGCAGCTTAACGACCCAGGGGACGCAGTACTTC.

This chain uses TRBV19 with TRBJ1-4; D not resolved. The germline gives CDR1 LNHDA, CDR2 SQIVND (reference sequence). CDR3 size: 16 residues. The ends were cut back, 5 bases at V and 4 bases at J, with 17 bases in the middle. CDR3 coding DNA: TGTGCCAGTAGTGATTCCCCGGGCGCAATTAATGAAAAACTGTTTTTT. The encoded protein is CASSDSPGAINEKLFF.

The V call is TRBV19, the J call TRBJ1-1; D gene unclear. The germline V gene encodes CDR1 LNHDA and CDR2 SQIVND (reference sequence). CDR3 length: 14 residues. Trimming removed 6 bases from V and 0 bases from J, with 11 bases in between. For the CDR3, the DNA is TGTGCCAGTAGCCCTTTACTGATGAACACTGAAGCTTTCTTT. Amino acids: CASSPLLMNTEAFF.

The V and J genes are TRBV3-1 and TRBJ1-1; D gene ambiguous. This CDR3 region has 14 residues. Trimming pared 1 base from V and 4 bases from J, leaving 10 bases between. Germline assignment: CDR1 LGHDT and CDR2 YNNKEL (reference sequence). The chain's CDR3 is CASSQVEGATEAFF. DNA of the CDR3: TGTGCCAGCAGCCAAGTGGAGGGAGCCACTGAAGCTTTCTTT.

CDR3 loop: CARRSLSKETQYF. In nucleotides, the CDR3 is TGTGCCAGGAGGTCCCTTAGTAAAGAGACCCAGTACTTC. The chain uses TRBV6-4 and TRBJ2-5; the D is unclear. This CDR3 comprises 13 residues. Between the trimmed V and J ends, which lost 9 bases and 3 bases, there was a span of 14 bases. Germline V gene lookup returns CDR1 MRHNA and CDR2 SNTAGT.